A single sample gave rise to the 30 T cell receptor beta chains below, sequenced in a study of blood T cell repertoires in COVID-19. The method was immunoSEQ multiplex PCR; TCRdb's version includes in-frame clones alone and lacks a portion of them. The repertoire holds nearly 250,000 clones, roughly 86% seen once, with around 2.1% in the top ten. The material sequenced was PBMCs or T cells enriched from blood (not recorded which). The receptors were gathered from a woman between 45 and 60 years old who had recovered from COVID-19.

V usage is TRBV28 and J usage is TRBJ1-6, with D perhaps TRBD1 (5 bases). V was trimmed by 5 bases and J by 14 bases, leaving 19 bases between them. Germline CDR1 reads MDHEN; CDR2 reads SYDVKM. CDR3 size: 14 residues. Here the CDR3 reads CASSPRPDMSSLHF. The CDR3 DNA reads as TGTGCCAGCAGTCCCCGCCCGGACATGTCCTCCCTCCACTTT.

This chain links TRBV13 with TRBJ1-2; 8 nucleotides line up with TRBD1. V dropped 1 base and J dropped 2; count of bases not matched to a gene: 3. There are 15 residues in the CDR3. CDR1 is PRHDT and CDR2 is FYEKMQ in the germline V gene (reference sequence). CDR3 amino acids: CASSLAGQANYGYTF. The CDR3 DNA sequence: TGTGCCAGCAGCTTAGCGGGACAGGCAAACTATGGCTACACCTTC.

This clone was observed a single time. This chain connects TRBV7-8 to TRBJ2-5, with TRBD1 identical over 7 bases. With 5 bases clipped from V and 5 bases from J, the junction kept 8 bases outside the gene matches. The V gene's germline CDR1 is SGHVS and CDR2 FQNEAQ. This CDR3 has 14 amino acids. This CDR3 reads CASSTGQAGETQYF. CDR3 DNA: TGTGCCAGCAGCACAGGACAGGCCGGGGAGACCCAGTACTTC.

The V and J genes are TRBV7-3 and TRBJ2-1, with 10 positions matching TRBD1. Trimming took 4 bases from V and 8 from J; bases not matched to a gene: 11. The CDR3 covers 16 residues. CDR1 is SGHTA, CDR2 FQGTGA, per germline. The chain's CDR3 is CASSWRSGTGDHEQFF. CDR3 nucleotide sequence: TGTGCCAGCAGCTGGAGATCCGGGACAGGGGACCATGAGCAGTTCTTC.

This rearrangement joins TRBV11-2 to TRBJ2-7, with a possible D match to TRBD1 (5 bases). This CDR3 contains 14 residues. V lost 3 bases and J lost 3, with 12 bases in between. Germline CDR1 reads SGHAT; CDR2 reads FQNNGV. DNA of the CDR3: TGTGCCAGCAGCTTTGAGTTCGACAGCTACGAGCAGTACTTC. This gives the protein CASSFEFDSYEQYF.

CDR3 nucleotide sequence: TGTGCCACCAGTGATCCGCGAGGGACTGGGAGCGCAGATACGCAGTATTTT. This gives the protein CATSDPRGTGSADTQYF. The chain links TRBV24-1 to TRBJ2-3, with D possibly being TRBD2 (6 bases). The V and J ends lost 3 bases and 4 bases respectively, with 19 bases between them. CDR3 length equals 17 residues. Per germline, CDR1 KGHDR and CDR2 SFDVKD.

The chain links TRBV19 to TRBJ2-5; TRBD2 might be the D (6 bases). The CDR3 consists of 13 residues. V gave up 8 bases and J gave up 4 bases, with 14 bases separating them. CDR1 is LNHDA and CDR2 is SQIVND in the germline V gene (reference sequence). Here the CDR3 DNA reads TGTGCCAGTGGGGACTTTATCGGAGAGACCCAGTACTTC. Protein: CASGDFIGETQYF.

The chain carries TRBV9 and TRBJ1-2; D uncertain. V lost 3 bases, J lost 3 bases, and 6 bases lay in between. The CDR3 covers 12 residues. Per germline, CDR1 SGDLS and CDR2 YYNGEE. The CDR3 protein is CASSGADYGYTF. The CDR3 bases are TGTGCCAGCAGCGGGGCAGACTATGGCTACACCTTC.

This clone was recorded only once. This rearrangement joins TRBV28 to TRBJ2-3; 9 nucleotides align to TRBD2. The J segment lost 3 bases and the V segment lost 3 bases, leaving 10 bases of the junction unmatched. Per germline, CDR1 MDHEN and CDR2 SYDVKM. The CDR3 totals 17 residues. The CDR3, as DNA: TGTGCCAGCAGTTTTCCCATAGCGGGAGACGGTACAGATACGCAGTATTTT. It specifies CASSFPIAGDGTDTQYF.

This clone was counted once. The chain joins TRBV5-1 to TRBJ2-1; perhaps TRBD1 as D (5 bases). With 2 bases removed from V and 9 bases from J, the gap between germline ends came to 9 bases. This CDR3 has 12 amino acids. Looked up from germline, CDR1 is SGHRS and CDR2 is YFSETQ. The CDR3 here is CASSFRAGEQFF. In DNA, the CDR3 is TGCGCCAGCAGCTTCAGGGCAGGTGAGCAGTTCTTC.

The genes are TRBV30 and TRBJ1-2, with D maybe TRBD1 (5 bases). The CDR3 runs 13 residues. Per the germline V gene, CDR1 is GTSNPN and CDR2 is SVGIG (reference sequence). V was cut by 3 bases and J by 4 bases, with 12 bases left in between. The CDR3: CAWRTRAGYGYTF. As DNA, the CDR3 is TGTGCCTGGAGGACCAGGGCTGGCTATGGCTACACCTTC.

The chain links TRBV19 to TRBJ2-7, with a weak D call TRBD2 (6 bases). Trimming removed 8 bases from V and 2 bases from J, with 16 bases in between. The CDR3 runs 14 residues. CDR1 is LNHDA and CDR2 is SQIVND in the germline V gene (reference sequence). For the CDR3, the DNA is TGTGCCAGTCGGAGGGATGGCGCAACCTACGAGCAGTACTTC. Translation: CASRRDGATYEQYF. Variable domain in full (rest from reference TRBV19 and TRBJ2-7): DGGITQSPKYLFRKEGQNVTLSCEQNLNHDAMYWYRQDPGQGLRLIYYSQIVNDFQKGDIAEGYSVSREKKESFPLTVTSAQKNPTAFYLCASRRDGATYEQYFGPGTRLTVT.

J is TRBJ1-2 and V is TRBV12-3 or TRBV12-4, with D uncertain. This CDR3 has 12 residues. Trimming took off 6 bases at V and 0 bases at J, with 5 bases between the two ends. The CDR3 here is CASRLTNYGYTF. The CDR3 DNA reads TGTGCCAGCAGGCTAACTAACTATGGCTACACCTTC.

The V and J genes are TRBV4-1 and TRBJ1-5; TRBD1 aligns across 12 bases. Germline CDR1 MGHRA, CDR2 YSYEKL. The CDR3 extends over 17 amino acids. V was pared by 1 base and J by 1 base, with 2 bases of the junction left unmatched. The CDR3 region is CASSQGGQGASNQPQHF. The CDR3 nucleotides are TGCGCCAGCAGCCAAGGGGGACAGGGGGCGAGCAATCAGCCCCAGCATTTT.

This clone was seen many times. The chain has TRBV11-2 and TRBJ2-3; 9 bases line up with TRBD2. Per germline, CDR1 SGHAT and CDR2 FQNNGV. The CDR3 has 16 amino acids. V gave up 4 bases and J gave up 4 bases; unmatched junction bases: 9. This chain's CDR3 is CASSSKNSGSADTQYF. The CDR3 region has the DNA TGTGCCAGCAGCTCCAAGAATAGCGGGAGCGCAGATACGCAGTATTTT.

The CDR3 sequence: CASSLGRTSGSYEQYF. The CDR3 nucleotides read TGTGCCAGCAGCTTAGGTAGAACTAGCGGTTCCTACGAGCAGTACTTC. This rearrangement joins TRBV7-2 to TRBJ2-7; 8 bases match TRBD2. CDR1 is SGHTA and CDR2 is FQGNSA in the germline V gene. The J segment lost 1 base and the V segment lost 1 base, leaving 6 bases of the junction unmatched. CDR3 length: 16 residues.

The chain couples TRBV29-1 to TRBJ2-5, with a possible D match to TRBD2 (6 bases). The CDR3 runs 13 residues. Germline CDR1 reads SQVTM; CDR2 reads ANQGSEA. V lost 1 base and J lost 7, with 13 bases in between. CDR3 nucleotide sequence: TGCAGCGTTGAAGGCCAGCCCGGGGGGACCCAGTACTTC. It is translated as CSVEGQPGGTQYF.

This chain links TRBV6-2 or TRBV6-3 with TRBJ1-1; TRBD1 agrees at 7 bases. From germline, CDR1 is MNHEY and CDR2 SVGEGT. CDR3 length: 15 amino acids. The V gene end was trimmed by 4 bases and the J gene end by 6 bases; junction bases not matched to a gene: 11. The CDR3, as DNA: TGTGCCAGCAGTTCTCCATTTGGGACAGAGGCTGAAGCTTTCTTT. This encodes CASSSPFGTEAEAFF.

V is TRBV29-1 and J is TRBJ2-7; the D is unclear. The ends were cut back, 6 bases at V and 0 bases at J, with 9 bases in the middle. CDR3 length: 12 residues. Germline V lookup: CDR1 SQVTM, CDR2 ANQGSEA. The CDR3 protein is CSVYESSYEQYF. DNA of the CDR3: TGCAGCGTCTACGAGAGCTCCTACGAGCAGTACTTC.

This clone was picked up one time. The V call is TRBV12-5, the J call TRBJ2-1; 11 bases map to TRBD2. The length of the CDR3 is 18 residues. V dropped 4 bases and J dropped 12; count of bases not matched to a gene: 20. The V gene's germline CDR1 is LGHNT and CDR2 FRNRAP. The CDR3 loop reads CASGCFGHSGRAGRGQFF. In nucleotides, the CDR3 is TGTGCTAGTGGTTGCTTCGGCCATAGCGGGAGGGCCGGGCGCGGGCAGTTCTTC.

The V and J genes are TRBV5-1 and TRBJ2-1; TRBD1 agrees at 7 bases. The CDR3 has 14 amino acids. The V segment lost 4 bases and the J segment 4 bases; nucleotides outside the gene matches: 5. Germline assignment: CDR1 SGHRS and CDR2 YFSETQ. DNA for the CDR3: TGCGCCAGCAGCCCCCCGGGACAGTACAATGAGCAGTTCTTC. As protein: CASSPPGQYNEQFF.

This clone was recorded once. The chain is built from TRBV29-1 and TRBJ1-1; D may be TRBD1 (6 bases). CDR1 is SQVTM, CDR2 ANQGSEA, per germline. There are 14 residues in the CDR3. The V end lost 5 bases, the J end lost 0 bases, and 13 bases lay between the germline ends. CDR3 coding DNA: TGCAGCGTTTCCCAGGGGTTAGTGAACACTGAAGCTTTCTTT. This encodes CSVSQGLVNTEAFF.

This clone appeared once. V is TRBV4-2 and J is TRBJ1-1; D unresolved. Germline CDR1 and CDR2: LGHNA and YNFKEQ. The CDR3 runs to 13 residues. The V end was cut by 4 bases, the J end by 3 bases, with 9 bases between. The CDR3 sequence is CASSRNGDTEAFF. The CDR3 coding sequence is TGTGCCAGCAGCCGGAACGGGGACACTGAAGCTTTCTTT.

The V and J genes are TRBV10-1 and TRBJ2-1; possible D gene TRBD1, 5 bases. V was pared by 5 bases and J by 9 bases, with 11 bases between. CDR1 is WNHNN and CDR2 is SYGVQD in the germline V gene (reference sequence). This CDR3 has 12 residues. DNA of the CDR3: TGCGCCAGCAGTTCGACAGAACGTGAGCAGTTCTTC. Translating it yields CASSSTEREQFF.

This clone came up a few times. The chain combines TRBV5-6 with TRBJ1-1; TRBD1 might be the D (5 bases). CDR3 length: 13 residues. CDR1 is SGHDT and CDR2 is YYEEEE in the germline V gene. Trimming took off 3 bases at V and 3 bases at J, with 9 bases between the two ends. CDR3 residues: CASSWGGHTEAFF. The CDR3 DNA follows: TGTGCCAGCAGCTGGGGGGGTCACACTGAAGCTTTCTTT. The full variable domain, its missing parts supplied by reference TRBV5-6 and TRBJ1-1, is DAGVTQSPTHLIKTRGQQVTLRCSPKSGHDTVSWYQQALGQGPQFIFQYYEEEERQRGNFPDRFSGHQFPNYSSELNVNALLLGDSALYLCASSWGGHTEAFFGQGTRLTVV.

As DNA, the CDR3 is TGCGCCAGCAGCCAAGGACTAGGTGGGGAGTTCTTC. Translated: CASSQGLGGEFF. This chain uses TRBV4-1 with TRBJ2-1, with D tentatively TRBD2 (6 bases). Germline V gene data show CDR1 as MGHRA and CDR2 as YSYEKL. This CDR3 is built from 12 residues. With 1 base removed from V and 14 bases from J, the gap between germline ends came to 12 bases.

This rearrangement joins TRBV2 to TRBJ2-3, with 7 bases lining up with TRBD2. Germline V gives CDR1 SNHLY, CDR2 FYNNEI. This CDR3 comprises 16 residues. With 4 bases clipped from V and 1 base from J, the junction kept 8 bases outside the gene matches. This CDR3 is CASSGSSGRRTDTQYF. The CDR3 DNA is TGTGCCAGCAGTGGGTCTAGCGGCCGTCGCACAGATACGCAGTATTTT.

This chain joins TRBV7-2 and TRBJ2-7, with 9 bases fitting TRBD1. CDR1 SGHTA and CDR2 FQGNSA come from the germline V gene. The J segment lost 7 bases and the V segment lost 4 bases, leaving 8 bases of the junction unmatched. The CDR3 is 14 amino acids. The CDR3 region is CASSSPQGAHEQYF. The CDR3 nucleotides are TGTGCCAGCAGCTCGCCACAGGGGGCGCATGAGCAGTACTTC.

The chain links TRBV4-3 to TRBJ1-1; tentative D call: TRBD1 (5 bases). The CDR3 loop spans 13 amino acids. The V end lost 6 bases, the J end lost 4 bases, and 12 bases lay between the germline ends. The germline V gene encodes CDR1 LGHNA and CDR2 YSLEER. The CDR3 DNA reads as TGCGCCAGCAGTCGCGGGGCAGGCACTGAAGCTTTCTTT. This sequence encodes CASSRGAGTEAFF.

The sample holds one count of this clone. The rearrangement links TRBV7-6 to TRBJ1-6; no clear D gene. V was cut by 0 bases and J by 6 bases, with 9 bases left in between. This CDR3 region has 15 residues. Per germline, CDR1 SGHVS and CDR2 FNYEAQ. CDR3 residues: CASSLATLGNSPLHF. For the CDR3, the DNA is TGTGCCAGCAGCTTAGCCACCCTCGGTAATTCACCCCTCCACTTT. The entire variable domain, with the rest obtained from reference TRBV7-6 and TRBJ1-6, is as follows: GAGVSQSPRYKVTKRGQDVALRCDPISGHVSLYWYRQALGQGPEFLTYFNYEAQQDKSGLPNDRFSAERPEGSISTLTIQRTEQRDSAMYRCASSLATLGNSPLHFGNGTRLTVT.